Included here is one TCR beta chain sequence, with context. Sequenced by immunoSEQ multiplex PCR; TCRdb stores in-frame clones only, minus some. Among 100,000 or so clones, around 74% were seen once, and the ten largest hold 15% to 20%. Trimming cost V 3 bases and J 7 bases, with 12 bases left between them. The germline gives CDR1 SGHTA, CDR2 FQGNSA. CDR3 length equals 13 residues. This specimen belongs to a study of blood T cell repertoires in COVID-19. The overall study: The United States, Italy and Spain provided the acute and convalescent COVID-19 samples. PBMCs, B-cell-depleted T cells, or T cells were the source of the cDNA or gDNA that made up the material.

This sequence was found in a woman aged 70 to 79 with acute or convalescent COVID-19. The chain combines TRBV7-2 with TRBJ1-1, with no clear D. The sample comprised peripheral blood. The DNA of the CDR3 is TGTGCCAGCAGCTTGGTCCCAGGTTTTGAAGCTTTCTTT. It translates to CASSLVPGFEAFF.